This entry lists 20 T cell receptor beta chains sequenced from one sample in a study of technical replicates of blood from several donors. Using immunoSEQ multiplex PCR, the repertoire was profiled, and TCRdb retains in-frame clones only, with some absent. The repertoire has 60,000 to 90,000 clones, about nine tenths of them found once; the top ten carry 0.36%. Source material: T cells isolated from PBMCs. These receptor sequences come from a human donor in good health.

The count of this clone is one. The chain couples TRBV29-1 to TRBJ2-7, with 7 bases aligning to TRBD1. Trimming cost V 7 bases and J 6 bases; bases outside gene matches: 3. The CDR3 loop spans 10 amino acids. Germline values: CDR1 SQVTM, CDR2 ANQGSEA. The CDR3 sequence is CSATGVEQYF. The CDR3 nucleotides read TGCAGCGCAACAGGGGTCGAGCAGTACTTC.

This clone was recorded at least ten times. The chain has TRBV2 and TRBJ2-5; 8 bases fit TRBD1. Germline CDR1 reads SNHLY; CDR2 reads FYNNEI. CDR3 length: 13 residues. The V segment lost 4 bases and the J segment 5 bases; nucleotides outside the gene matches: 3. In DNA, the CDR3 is TGTGCCAGCAGTGCTAACAGGGGGGAGACCCAGTACTTC. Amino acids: CASSANRGETQYF.

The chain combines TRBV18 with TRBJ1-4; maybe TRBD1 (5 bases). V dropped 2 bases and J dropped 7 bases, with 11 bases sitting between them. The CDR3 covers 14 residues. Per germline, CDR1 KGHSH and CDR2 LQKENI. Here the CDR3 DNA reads TGTGCCAGCTCACCATATCAGGGAGGTGAAAAACTGTTTTTT. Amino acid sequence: CASSPYQGGEKLFF.

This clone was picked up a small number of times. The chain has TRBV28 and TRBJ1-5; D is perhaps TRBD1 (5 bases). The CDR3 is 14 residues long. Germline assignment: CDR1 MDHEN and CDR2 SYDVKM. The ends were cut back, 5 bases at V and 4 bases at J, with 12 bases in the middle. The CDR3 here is CASSNPKGNQPQHF. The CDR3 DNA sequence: TGTGCCAGCAGTAATCCGAAGGGGAATCAGCCCCAGCATTTT.

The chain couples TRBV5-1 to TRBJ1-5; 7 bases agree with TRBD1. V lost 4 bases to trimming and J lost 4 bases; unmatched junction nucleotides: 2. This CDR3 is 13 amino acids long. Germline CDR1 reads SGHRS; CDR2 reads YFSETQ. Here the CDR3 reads CASSATGNQPQHF. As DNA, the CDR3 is TGCGCCAGCAGCGCGACAGGGAATCAGCCCCAGCATTTT.

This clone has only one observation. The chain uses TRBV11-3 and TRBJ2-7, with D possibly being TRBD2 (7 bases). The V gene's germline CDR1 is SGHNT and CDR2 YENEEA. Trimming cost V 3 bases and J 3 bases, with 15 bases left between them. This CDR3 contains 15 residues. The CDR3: CASSLGAGDYYEQYF. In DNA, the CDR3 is TGTGCCAGCAGCTTGGGGGCGGGGGATTACTACGAGCAGTACTTC.

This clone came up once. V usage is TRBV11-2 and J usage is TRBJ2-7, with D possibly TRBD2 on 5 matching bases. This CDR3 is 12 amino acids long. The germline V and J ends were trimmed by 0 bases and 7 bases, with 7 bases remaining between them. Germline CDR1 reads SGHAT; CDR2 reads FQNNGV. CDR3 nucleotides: TGTGCCAGCAGCTTAGAGAGGGTTGAGCAGTACTTC. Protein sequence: CASSLERVEQYF.

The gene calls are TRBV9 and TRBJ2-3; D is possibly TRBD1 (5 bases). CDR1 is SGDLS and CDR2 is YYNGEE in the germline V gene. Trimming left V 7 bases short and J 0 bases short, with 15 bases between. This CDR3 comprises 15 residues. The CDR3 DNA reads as TGTGCCAGCTGCAGGGAAAAATCTAGCACAGATACGCAGTATTTT. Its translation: CASCREKSSTDTQYF.

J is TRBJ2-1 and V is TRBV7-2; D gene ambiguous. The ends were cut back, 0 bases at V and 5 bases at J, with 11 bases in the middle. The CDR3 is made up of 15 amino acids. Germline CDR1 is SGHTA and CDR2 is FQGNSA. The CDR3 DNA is TGTGCCAGCAGCTTAGCAGCGTTATCCCACAATGAGCAGTTCTTC. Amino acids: CASSLAALSHNEQFF. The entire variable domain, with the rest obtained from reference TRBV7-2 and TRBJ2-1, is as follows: GAGVSQSPSNKVTEKGKDVELRCDPISGHTALYWYRQSLGQGLEFLIYFQGNSAPDKSGLPSDRFSAERTGGSVSTLTIQRTQQEDSAVYLCASSLAALSHNEQFFGPGTRLTVL.

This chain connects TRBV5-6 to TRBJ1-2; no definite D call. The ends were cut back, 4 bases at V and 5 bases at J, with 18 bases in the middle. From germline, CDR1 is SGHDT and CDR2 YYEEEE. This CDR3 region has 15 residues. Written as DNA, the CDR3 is TGTGCCAGCAGCGGAGGGTTCCGCCTTGCGTATGGCTACACCTTC. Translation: CASSGGFRLAYGYTF.

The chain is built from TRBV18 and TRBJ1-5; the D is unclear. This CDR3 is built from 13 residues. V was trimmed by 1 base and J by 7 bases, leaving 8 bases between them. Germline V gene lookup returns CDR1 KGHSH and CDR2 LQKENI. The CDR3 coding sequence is TGTGCCAGCTCACCACGGGCAGAACAGCCCCAGCATTTT. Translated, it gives CASSPRAEQPQHF. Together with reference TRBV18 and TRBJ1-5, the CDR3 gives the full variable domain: NAGVMQNPRHLVRRRGQEARLRCSPMKGHSHVYWYRQLPEEGLKFMVYLQKENIIDESGMPKERFSAEFPKEGPSILRIQQVVRGDSAAYFCASSPRAEQPQHFGDGTRLSIL.

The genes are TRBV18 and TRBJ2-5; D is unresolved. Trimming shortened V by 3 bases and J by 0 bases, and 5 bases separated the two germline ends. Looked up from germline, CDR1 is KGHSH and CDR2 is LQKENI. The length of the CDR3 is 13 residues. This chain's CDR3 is CASSPGNQETQYF. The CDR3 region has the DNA TGTGCCAGCTCACCGGGCAACCAAGAGACCCAGTACTTC.

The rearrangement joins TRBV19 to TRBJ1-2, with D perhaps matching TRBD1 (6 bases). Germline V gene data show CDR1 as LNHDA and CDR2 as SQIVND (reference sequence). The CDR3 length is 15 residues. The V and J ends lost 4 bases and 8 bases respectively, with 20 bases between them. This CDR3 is CASSSASGVVSGYTF. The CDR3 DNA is TGTGCCAGTAGTAGTGCGTCAGGGGTGGTTAGCGGCTACACCTTC.

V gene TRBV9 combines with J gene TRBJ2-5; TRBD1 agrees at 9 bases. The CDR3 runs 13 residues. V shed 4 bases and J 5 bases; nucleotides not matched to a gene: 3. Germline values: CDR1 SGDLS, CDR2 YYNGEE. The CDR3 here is CASSLDRGETQYF. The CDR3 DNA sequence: TGTGCCAGCAGCCTCGACAGGGGGGAGACCCAGTACTTC.

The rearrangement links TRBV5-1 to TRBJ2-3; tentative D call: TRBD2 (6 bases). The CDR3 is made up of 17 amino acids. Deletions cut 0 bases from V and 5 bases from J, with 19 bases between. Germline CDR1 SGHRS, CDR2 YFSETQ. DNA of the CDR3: TGCGCCAGCAGCTTGGCGTATATCGGGAGTAGTCGAGATACGCAGTATTTT. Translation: CASSLAYIGSSRDTQYF.

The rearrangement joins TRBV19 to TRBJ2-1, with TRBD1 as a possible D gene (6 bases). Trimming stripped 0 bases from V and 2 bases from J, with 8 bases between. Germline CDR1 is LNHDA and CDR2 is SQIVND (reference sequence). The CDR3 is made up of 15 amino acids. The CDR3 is CASSIDRGPYNEQFF. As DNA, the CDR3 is TGTGCCAGTAGTATAGACAGGGGCCCCTACAATGAGCAGTTCTTC.

The CDR3 DNA sequence: TGCGCCAGCAGCCAAGAGTTGGTGAGACTCCTGAACACTGAAGCTTTCTTT. Amino acid sequence: CASSQELVRLLNTEAFF. The chain carries TRBV4-3 and TRBJ1-1, with D uncertain. Germline assignment: CDR1 LGHNA and CDR2 YSLEER. The CDR3 covers 17 residues. The V end was cut by 0 bases, the J end by 0 bases, with 14 bases between.

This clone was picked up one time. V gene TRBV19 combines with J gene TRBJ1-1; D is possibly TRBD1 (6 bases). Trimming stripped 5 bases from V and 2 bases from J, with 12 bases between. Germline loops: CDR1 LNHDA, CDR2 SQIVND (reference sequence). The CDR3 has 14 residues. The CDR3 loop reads CASSPGHQNTEAFF. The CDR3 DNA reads TGTGCCAGTAGTCCGGGACACCAAAACACTGAAGCTTTCTTT.

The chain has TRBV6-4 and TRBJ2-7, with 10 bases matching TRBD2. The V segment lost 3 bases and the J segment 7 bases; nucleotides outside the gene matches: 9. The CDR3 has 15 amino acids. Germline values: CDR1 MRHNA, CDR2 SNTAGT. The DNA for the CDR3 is TGTGCCAGCAGTGAACAAGCGGGAGGGCCTGGGGAGCAGTACTTC. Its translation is CASSEQAGGPGEQYF.

The CDR3: CSARTGPGEKLFF. CDR3 DNA: TGCAGCGCCCGGACAGGTCCGGGTGAAAAACTGTTTTTT. This chain connects TRBV29-1 to TRBJ1-4; 7 bases match TRBD1. V shed 7 bases and J 7 bases; nucleotides not matched to a gene: 9. CDR3 length: 13 amino acids. The germline gives CDR1 SQVTM, CDR2 ANQGSEA.